A selection of T cell receptor beta chains follows, all from one sample in a study of blood T cell repertoires in COVID-19. Profiled with immunoSEQ multiplex PCR; TCRdb holds only in-frame clones, not every one. The sample contains more than 300,000 clones, about 89% of which appear only once. The sample consisted of peripheral blood. The source of these receptors is a man between 18 and 29 years old who had recovered from COVID-19. CDR3s include the opening cysteine and the closing phenylalanine or tryptophan. D genes are given only for firm matches. Clone size is given for some rows only: seen once, a few or many times, or a class if the clone is expanded.

clone_size j_call d_call v_call cdr3_length cdr3_nt cdr3_aa
NA TRBJ2-1 TRBD2 TRBV15 17 TGTGCCACCAGCAGTGACGCCGGGACTAGCGGTAAGAATGAGCAGTTCTTC CATSSDAGTSGKNEQFF
NA TRBJ2-7 TRBD2 TRBV3-1/TRBV3-2 16 TGTGCCAGCAGCCCGCCGTGGGCGGGAGGCTTCGGGGAGCAGTACTTC CASSPPWAGGFGEQYF
NA TRBJ2-7 TRBD1 TRBV5-1 14 TGCGCCAGCAGCTTCCACGGGACAGGGGACGAGCAGTACTTC CASSFHGTGDEQYF
NA TRBJ2-3 TRBD1 TRBV19 14 TGTGCCAGTAGTATACGGCAGGGGGCGGATACGCAGTATTTT CASSIRQGADTQYF
NA TRBJ2-7 TRBD1 TRBV28 14 TGTGCCAGTGAGGGGACAGCAACCTCCTACGAGCAGTACTTC CASEGTATSYEQYF
NA TRBJ2-7 NA TRBV6-4 13 TGTGCCAGCAGTCAAGGGGGGGCCGACGAGCAGTACTTC CASSQGGADEQYF
NA TRBJ1-4 TRBD1 TRBV9 15 TGTGCCAGCAGCGTAGGCGACAGGGAAGTTGAAAAACTGTTTTTT CASSVGDREVEKLFF
NA TRBJ1-1 NA TRBV4-1 14 TGCGCCAGCAGCCAAGTAGGGGGGAACACTGAAGCTTTCTTT CASSQVGGNTEAFF
NA TRBJ1-1 TRBD1 TRBV7-7 16 TGTGCTAGCAGCTTAGGCTCCTACAGGGGGCGTACTGAAGCTTTCTTT CASSLGSYRGRTEAFF
NA TRBJ1-2 TRBD1 TRBV18 14 TGTGCCAGCTCACCAGGACAGGGGAACTATGGCTACACCTTC CASSPGQGNYGYTF
NA TRBJ2-1 NA TRBV15 14 TGTGCCACCTCGAACTCGAGCTCCTACAATGAGCAGTTCTTC CATSNSSSYNEQFF
few TRBJ1-5 NA TRBV27 12 TGTGCCAGCAGTTTTGTAGATCAGCCCCAGCATTTT CASSFVDQPQHF
NA TRBJ1-2 NA TRBV20-1 11 TGCAGTGCTAGATTCCCTGTTGGCTACACCTTC CSARFPVGYTF
NA TRBJ1-2 NA TRBV2 17 TGTGCCAGCAGGGGGGCCCTCAGTCGTGAAGATATTTATGGCTACACCTTC CASRGALSREDIYGYTF
NA TRBJ1-5 TRBD1 TRBV6-1 14 TGTGCCAGCAGTGAACAGGGGGCGAGGCAGCCCCAGCATTTT CASSEQGARQPQHF
NA TRBJ2-1 NA TRBV28 14 TGTGCCAGCAGTTTCAGGGGCCCCTACAATGAGCAGTTCTTC CASSFRGPYNEQFF
NA TRBJ2-3 NA TRBV20-1 12 TGCAGTGCTAGTGTAACTGGAGATACGCAGTATTTT CSASVTGDTQYF
NA TRBJ2-1 TRBD1 TRBV7-9 16 TGTGCCAGCGTTAGGGTAACAGGGGGAACGGGGAATGAGCAGTTCTTC CASVRVTGGTGNEQFF
NA TRBJ2-1 NA TRBV30 14 TGTGCCTGGAGTAAGGGAACAGGGCGAAATGAGCAGTTCTTC CAWSKGTGRNEQFF
NA TRBJ1-4 NA TRBV12-3/TRBV12-4 13 TGTGCCAGCAGTTTAGCATCCGGGGGGAAACTGTTTTTT CASSLASGGKLFF
NA TRBJ2-5 TRBD2 TRBV5-1 15 TGCGCCAGCAGCCCGGGGGGACTGGCCGGGGAGACCCAGTACTTC CASSPGGLAGETQYF
few TRBJ1-1 NA TRBV19 13 TGTGCCAGTAGTATTGGCCCGGGATATGAAGCTTTCTTT CASSIGPGYEAFF
NA TRBJ2-1 TRBD2 TRBV7-2 15 TGTGCCAGCAGCTGGACTAGCGGGGAGTACAATGAGCAGTTCTTC CASSWTSGEYNEQFF
NA TRBJ1-4 NA TRBV27 15 TGTGCCAGTGGGGGGGAAGGTGCGACTAATGAAAAACTGTTTTTT CASGGEGATNEKLFF
NA TRBJ1-2 TRBD1 TRBV11-2 13 TGTGCCAGCAGCTTAGGCGACAGGGCCGGCTACACCTTC CASSLGDRAGYTF
NA TRBJ1-5 TRBD1 TRBV30 14 TGTGCCTGGTCGACAGGGAATAGCAATCAGCCCCAGCATTTT CAWSTGNSNQPQHF
NA TRBJ1-2 TRBD1 TRBV4-1 16 TGCGCCAGCAGCCAAGAAGGGACAGGGCTTGGCTATGGCTACACCTTC CASSQEGTGLGYGYTF
NA TRBJ1-2 NA TRBV10-3 15 TGTGCCATCACAGAGGGATTAGAGGGGGGGAATGGCTACACCTTC CAITEGLEGGNGYTF
NA TRBJ2-5 NA TRBV4-1 16 TGCGCCAGCAGCCAACCCCTCGGAGGGCTGTATGAGACCCAGTACTTC CASSQPLGGLYETQYF
few TRBJ1-6 NA TRBV2 15 TGTGCCAGCAGTGAGGACGGGGCAGGGGTCTCACCCCTCCACTTT CASSEDGAGVSPLHF
NA TRBJ2-1 TRBD1 TRBV2 15 TGTGCCAGCGTACCGGGACAGGGAAAATACAATGAGCAGTTCTTC CASVPGQGKYNEQFF
NA TRBJ1-2 NA TRBV6-2/TRBV6-3 15 TGTGCCAGCAGTTTGGACAGAAAGGGGTCCTATGGCTACACCTTC CASSLDRKGSYGYTF
NA TRBJ1-1 NA TRBV3-1/TRBV3-2 15 TGTGCCAGCAGCCAAGATCCGGGAGGGAGCACTGAAGCTTTCTTT CASSQDPGGSTEAFF
NA TRBJ2-3 TRBD2 TRBV11-2 15 TGTGCCAGCAGCTTAGGGACTAGATATACAGATACGCAGTATTTT CASSLGTRYTDTQYF
NA TRBJ1-1 TRBD1 TRBV7-9 17 TGTGCCAGCAGCTTAAGGCCTACAGGGGTAGGCCACACTGAAGCTTTCTTT CASSLRPTGVGHTEAFF
NA TRBJ1-1 TRBD1 TRBV19 16 TGTGCCAGTAGTATAGTCTGGACAGGGCCAAACACTGAAGCTTTCTTT CASSIVWTGPNTEAFF
NA TRBJ2-5 NA TRBV20-1 15 TGCAGTGCTAGTGGGAGGGGGCCTAGCCAAGAGACCCAGTACTTC CSASGRGPSQETQYF
NA TRBJ2-1 TRBD2 TRBV3-1/TRBV3-2 15 TGTGCCAGCAGCCCTCGACTAGCGGTTGTCAATGAGCAGTTCTTC CASSPRLAVVNEQFF
NA TRBJ2-7 NA TRBV2 12 TGTGCCAGCAGGCTAGCGTTCTACGAGCAGTACTTC CASRLAFYEQYF
NA TRBJ2-2 TRBD1 TRBV27 16 TGTGCCAGCAGACATACAGGGGCCGCGAACACCGGGGAGCTGTTTTTT CASRHTGAANTGELFF
NA TRBJ2-7 NA TRBV11-2 16 TGTGCCAGCAGCTTAGATGGCGCTAGCAGAGCCTACGAGCAGTACTTC CASSLDGASRAYEQYF
NA TRBJ2-7 NA TRBV14 16 TGTGCCAGCAGCCAAGCCAGGGGCCCCGTAGAGTACGAGCAGTACTTC CASSQARGPVEYEQYF
few TRBJ2-7 NA TRBV6-6 13 TGTGCCAGCAGTTCCCTGGTCCGAGGGGAGCAGTACTTC CASSSLVRGEQYF
NA TRBJ1-1 NA TRBV4-3 15 TGCGCCAGCAGCCAAGATTACGTGACGGGGACTGAAGCTTTCTTT CASSQDYVTGTEAFF
NA TRBJ2-7 TRBD1 TRBV19 14 TGTGCCAGTACACCCGGGACAGGGGGATACGAGCAGTACTTC CASTPGTGGYEQYF
once TRBJ2-5 NA TRBV3-1/TRBV3-2 14 TGTGCCAGCAGCCAGTCTTGGACATCCGAGACCCAGTACTTC CASSQSWTSETQYF
NA TRBJ2-7 TRBD1 TRBV28 15 TGTGCCAGCAGTTTATCGGACAGGGGTAGGTACGAGCAGTACTTC CASSLSDRGRYEQYF
NA TRBJ1-2 NA TRBV5-6 15 TGTGCCAGCAGCTTGGTAGTGTCCCCTAACTATGGCTACACCTTC CASSLVVSPNYGYTF
NA TRBJ2-1 TRBD1 TRBV7-6 16 TGTGCCAGCCAAAAGGGGACAGGGGTAACGGGGAGAGAGCAGTTCTTC CASQKGTGVTGREQFF
NA TRBJ2-3 NA TRBV10-3 14 TGTGCCACCTCCGCGGTCTCTAGCACAGATACGCAGTATTTT CATSAVSSTDTQYF
NA TRBJ2-3 NA TRBV11-2 18 TGTGCCAGCAGCTCCCCCCCTTATATAGCGTTCAGCACAGATACGCAGTATTTT CASSSPPYIAFSTDTQYF